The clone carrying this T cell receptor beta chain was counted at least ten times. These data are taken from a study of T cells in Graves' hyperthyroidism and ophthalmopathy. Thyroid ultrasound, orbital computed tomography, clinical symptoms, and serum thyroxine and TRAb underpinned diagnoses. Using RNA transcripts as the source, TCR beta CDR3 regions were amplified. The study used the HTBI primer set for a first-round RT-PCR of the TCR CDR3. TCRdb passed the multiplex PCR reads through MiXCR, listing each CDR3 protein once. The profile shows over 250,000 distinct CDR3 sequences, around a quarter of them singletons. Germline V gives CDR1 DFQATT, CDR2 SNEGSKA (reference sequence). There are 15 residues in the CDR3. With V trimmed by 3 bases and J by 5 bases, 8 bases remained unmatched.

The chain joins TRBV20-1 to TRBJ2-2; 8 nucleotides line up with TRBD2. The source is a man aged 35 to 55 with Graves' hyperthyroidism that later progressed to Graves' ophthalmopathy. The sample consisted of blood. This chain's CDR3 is CSASGSGRDTGELFF. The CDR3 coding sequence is TGCAGTGCTAGTGGGAGCGGGAGAGATACCGGGGAGCTGTTTTTT.